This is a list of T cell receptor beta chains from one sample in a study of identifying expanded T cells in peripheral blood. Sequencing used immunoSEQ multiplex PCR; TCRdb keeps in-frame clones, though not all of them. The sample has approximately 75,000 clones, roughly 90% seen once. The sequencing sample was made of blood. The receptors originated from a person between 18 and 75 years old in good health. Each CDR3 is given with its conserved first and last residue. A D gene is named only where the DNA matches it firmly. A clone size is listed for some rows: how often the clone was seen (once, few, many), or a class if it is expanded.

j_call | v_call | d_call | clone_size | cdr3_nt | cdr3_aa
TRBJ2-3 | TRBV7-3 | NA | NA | TGTGCCAGCAGCTATAGGAGGGGAAGCACAGATACGCAGTATTTT | CASSYRRGSTDTQYF
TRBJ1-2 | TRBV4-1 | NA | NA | TGCGCCAGCAGCCAAAGACAAATACCTAACTATGGCTACACCTTC | CASSQRQIPNYGYTF
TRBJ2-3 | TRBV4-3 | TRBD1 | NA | TGCGCCAGCAGCCAAGGACAGGGGGCGCGAGATACGCAGTATTTT | CASSQGQGARDTQYF
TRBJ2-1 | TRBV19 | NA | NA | TGTGCCACCGGGGGGGAGACAGGGCGTAATGAGCAGTTCTTC | CATGGETGRNEQFF
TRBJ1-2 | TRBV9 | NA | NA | TGTGCCAGCGCGCAGGGGATCCCTAGAGGAGGCTACACCTTC | CASAQGIPRGGYTF
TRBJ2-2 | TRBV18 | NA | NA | TGTGCCAGCTCACCACCCCCACAGGGTTTTGCCGGGGAGCTGTTTTTT | CASSPPPQGFAGELFF
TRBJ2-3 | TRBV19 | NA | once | TGTGCCACCTCGGGAAGCACAGATACGCAGTATTTT | CATSGSTDTQYF
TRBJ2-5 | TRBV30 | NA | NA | TGTGCCTGGAGTGTCGGCCGGAAGACCCAGTACTTC | CAWSVGRKTQYF
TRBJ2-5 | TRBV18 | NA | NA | TGTGCCAGCTCACCTACAGGGATAGAGACCCAGTACTTC | CASSPTGIETQYF
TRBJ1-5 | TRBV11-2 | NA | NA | TGTGCCAGCAGCTTAGGGGGCTCCACGTACACCAAACATTTT | CASSLGGSTYTKHF
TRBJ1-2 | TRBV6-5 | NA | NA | TGTGCCGCAGGACACCCTGACTATGGCTACACCTTC | CAAGHPDYGYTF
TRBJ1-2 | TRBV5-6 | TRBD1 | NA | TGTGCCAGCAGCTTGGGAGGGGGCGCGTACTATGGCTACACCTTC | CASSLGGGAYYGYTF
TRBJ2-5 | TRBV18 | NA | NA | TGTGCCAGCTCACCCGGCGACCGGGGGCGAACCCAGTACTTC | CASSPGDRGRTQYF
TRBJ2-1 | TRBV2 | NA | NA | TGTGCCAGCAGTGAACAAGGGGAGCAGTTCTTC | CASSEQGEQFF
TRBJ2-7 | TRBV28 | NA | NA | TGTGCCAGCAGTTTCAACGGGGCAGACTACGAGCAGTACTTC | CASSFNGADYEQYF
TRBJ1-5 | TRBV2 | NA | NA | TGTGCCAGCACGACAGGCGCTCAGCCCCAGCATTTT | CASTTGAQPQHF
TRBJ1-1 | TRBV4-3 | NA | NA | TGCGCCAGCAGCCAAGAGAACAGATGGAACACTGAAGCTTTCTTT | CASSQENRWNTEAFF
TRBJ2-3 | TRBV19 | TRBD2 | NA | TGTGCCAGTAGCTCGACTAGCGGGAGCACAGATACGCAGTATTTT | CASSSTSGSTDTQYF
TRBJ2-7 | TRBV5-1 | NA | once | TGCGCCAGCAGCCCAATCGCCGGGACCCAACCGTACGAGCAGTACTTC | CASSPIAGTQPYEQYF
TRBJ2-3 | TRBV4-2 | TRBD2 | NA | TGTGCCAGCAGCCAAAGGAGGGTGGGCGGGAGTGTGAGCACAGATACGCAGTATTTT | CASSQRRVGGSVSTDTQYF
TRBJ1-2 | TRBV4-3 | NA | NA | TGCGCCAGCAGCCTCGGACCGAGAACCCCTTATGGCTACACCTTC | CASSLGPRTPYGYTF
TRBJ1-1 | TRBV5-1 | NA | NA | TGCGCCAGCAGCCCCTGGACAGCCCAAATCAACATGAACACTGAAGCTTTCTTT | CASSPWTAQINMNTEAFF
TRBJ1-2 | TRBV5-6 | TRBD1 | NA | TGTGCCAGCAGCTTGGAACAGGGGATTGGCTACACCTTC | CASSLEQGIGYTF
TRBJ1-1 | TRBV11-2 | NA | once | TGTGCCAGCAGCTTAAGAGTGAACACTGAAGCTTTCTTT | CASSLRVNTEAFF
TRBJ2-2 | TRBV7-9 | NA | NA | TGTGCCAGCAGCTGGGACACCGGCGGGGAGCTGTTTTTT | CASSWDTGGELFF
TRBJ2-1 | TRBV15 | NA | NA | TGTGCCACCAGCAGAAGAACCCTAAAACAGGGAGTATTATCAGCGGGGAGTTGGAATGAGCAGTTCTTC | CATSRRTLKQGVLSAGSWNEQFF
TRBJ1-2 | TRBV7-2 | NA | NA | TGTGCCAGCAGGCCTACAGGAGGGGTCTATGGCTACACCTTC | CASRPTGGVYGYTF
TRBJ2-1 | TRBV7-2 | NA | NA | TGTGCCAGCAGCTTGGCTTCTAGCGCGTACAATGAGCAGTTCTTC | CASSLASSAYNEQFF